This T cell receptor (beta chain) comes out of a study of regulatory T cells in long-lasting Graves disease. Study conclusions and caveats: When disease was persistent, TRBV28, TRBJ1-2 and TRBJ2-5 were the favored segments.

CDR3-region Arm-PCR and iRepertoire HTBI primers produced the TCR beta libraries. MiXCR, run by TCRdb on the multiplex PCR reads, gives a single entry per CDR3 protein. Here the sample spans 680,000 or so distinct CDR3 sequences, approximately 15% being singletons. Noted time point: newly diagnosed GD, antithyroid drugs for less than 3 months. Following extraction of RNA from PBMCs, that RNA was used to make the TCR library. Germline CDR1 SGHRS, CDR2 YFSETQ. The CDR3 covers 15 residues. Trimming took 4 bases from V and 2 from J, leaving 13 bases between them. A word on this clonotype: Antigen specificity is unknown.

This sample also appeared in a second study, on T cells in Graves' hyperthyroidism and ophthalmopathy. From that second work: Together with thyroid ultrasound, orbital computed tomography, serum thyroxine and TRAb, clinical symptoms were used for diagnoses. A first-round RT-PCR of the TCR CDR3 used the HTBI primer set. Blood samples included most of the expanded thyroid clonotypes exceeding 0.001.

The clonotype originates from a woman aged 25 to 39 with Graves disease. The rearrangement uses TRBV5-1 and TRBJ2-1; D uncertain. The sample in question was peripheral blood mononuclear cells (PBMCs), obtained at new diagnosis, from a patient treated with antithyroid drugs. The CDR3 region is CASSRLTQTYNEQFF. In nucleotides, the CDR3 is TGCGCCAGCAGCCGCTTGACGCAGACCTACAATGAGCAGTTCTTC.